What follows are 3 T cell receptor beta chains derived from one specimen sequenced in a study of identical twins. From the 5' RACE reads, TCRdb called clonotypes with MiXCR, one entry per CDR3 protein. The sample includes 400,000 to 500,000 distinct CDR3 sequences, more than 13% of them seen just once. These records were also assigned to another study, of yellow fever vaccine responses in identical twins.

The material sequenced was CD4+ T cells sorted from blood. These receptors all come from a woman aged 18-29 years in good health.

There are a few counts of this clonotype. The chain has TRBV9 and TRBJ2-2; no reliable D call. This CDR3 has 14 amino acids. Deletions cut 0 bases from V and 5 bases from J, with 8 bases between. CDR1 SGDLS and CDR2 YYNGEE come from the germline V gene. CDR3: CASSVEPATGELFF. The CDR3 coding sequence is TGTGCCAGCAGCGTAGAGCCAGCGACCGGGGAGCTGTTTTTT.

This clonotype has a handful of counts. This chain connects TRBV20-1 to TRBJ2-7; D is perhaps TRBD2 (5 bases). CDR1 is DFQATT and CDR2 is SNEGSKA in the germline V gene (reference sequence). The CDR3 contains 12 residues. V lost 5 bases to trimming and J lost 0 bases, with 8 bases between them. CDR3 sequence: CSARRSSYEQYF. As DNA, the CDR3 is TGCAGTGCTCGGAGGAGCTCCTACGAGCAGTACTTC.

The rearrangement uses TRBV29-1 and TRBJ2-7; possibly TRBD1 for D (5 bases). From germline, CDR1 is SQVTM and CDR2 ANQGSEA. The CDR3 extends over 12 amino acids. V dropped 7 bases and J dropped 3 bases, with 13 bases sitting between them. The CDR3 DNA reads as TGCAGCGCCGGACACTCCTTCTACGAGCAGTACTTC. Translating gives CSAGHSFYEQYF.